A selection of T cell receptor beta chains follows, all from one sample in a study of Ad26.COV2.S vaccination and SARS-CoV-2 variants. Method: immunoSEQ multiplex PCR; TCRdb's copy keeps in-frame clones and lacks some. The repertoire includes roughly 460,000 clones, roughly 87% of them detected once, and 1.5% to 2% sits in the top ten. Sequencing used peripheral blood, obtained in a trial of Ad26.COV2.S vaccine versus placebo. The receptors stem from a person aged 18-60 years who received the Ad26.COV2.S COVID-19 vaccine or a placebo. CDR3s include the opening cysteine and the closing phenylalanine or tryptophan. A D gene is named only where the DNA matches it firmly. Size is stated for part of the rows, as once, few or many counts, or as a class when the clone is expanded.

V	size	J	D	CDR3	DNA
TRBV7-9	.	TRBJ2-7	TRBD2	CASSPGTSGRSHYEQYF	TGTGCCAGCAGCCCGGGGACTAGCGGGAGGTCACACTACGAGCAGTACTTC
TRBV6-5	few	TRBJ1-6	.	CASSYSPGEYNSPLHF	TGTGCCAGCAGTTACTCTCCAGGGGAATATAATTCACCCCTCCACTTT
TRBV10-3	.	TRBJ2-7	TRBD1	CAVSERTGQSSYEQYF	TGTGCCGTGTCGGAAAGGACAGGGCAGAGCTCCTACGAGCAGTACTTC
TRBV4-1	.	TRBJ2-1	.	CASRNPLDGYNEQFF	TGCGCCAGCAGGAACCCTTTGGACGGCTACAATGAGCAGTTCTTC
TRBV5-8	.	TRBJ2-5	TRBD1	CASSPLYDRVWYF	TGTGCCAGCAGCCCTCTCTACGACAGGGTTTGGTACTTC
TRBV5-1	.	TRBJ1-6	.	CASSETGSASNSPLHF	TGCGCCAGCAGCGAAACAGGGAGCGCCTCTAATTCACCCCTCCACTTT
TRBV2	once	TRBJ1-2	TRBD1	CAKKTGTALLYGYTF	TGTGCCAAAAAAACCGGGACAGCGTTACTTTATGGCTACACCTTC
TRBV5-6	.	TRBJ1-2	.	CASSPPDSNYGYTF	TGTGCCAGCAGCCCCCCCGACAGTAACTATGGCTACACCTTC
TRBV10-2	once	TRBJ2-7	TRBD1	CASSPRTGGEQYF	TGCGCCAGCAGTCCTAGAACAGGGGGCGAGCAGTACTTC
TRBV7-9	.	TRBJ1-2	TRBD1	CASSTIRQGFTFPNYGYTF	TGTGCCAGCAGCACCATACGACAGGGTTTCACCTTCCCTAACTATGGCTACACCTTC
TRBV3-1/TRBV3-2	once	TRBJ1-5	.	CASSQSNQPQHF	TGTGCCAGCAGCCAGAGCAATCAGCCCCAGCATTTT
TRBV7-9	.	TRBJ1-2	.	CATGGGYTF	TGTGCCACGGGAGGTGGCTACACCTTC
TRBV5-4	once	TRBJ1-4	TRBD1	CASSFKTGGEEKLFF	TGTGCCAGCAGCTTCAAGACAGGGGGCGAAGAAAAACTGTTTTTT
TRBV5-1	.	TRBJ2-7	TRBD1	CASSSLIGQAGYEQYF	TGCGCCAGCAGCTCCCTTATCGGACAGGCCGGCTACGAGCAGTACTTC
TRBV6-5	once	TRBJ1-4	.	CASSYQPGSVEKLFF	TGTGCCAGCAGTTACCAGCCGGGGTCTGTTGAAAAACTGTTTTTT
TRBV6-5	.	TRBJ2-3	TRBD2	CASSYLASGSTDTQYF	TGTGCCAGCAGTTATCTAGCTAGCGGGAGCACAGATACGCAGTATTTT
TRBV18	.	TRBJ2-1	.	CASSPDLAGVNEQFF	TGTGCCAGCTCACCAGACCTAGCAGGGGTAAATGAGCAGTTCTTC
TRBV20-1	.	TRBJ1-4	.	CSASLQGSEKLFF	TGCAGTGCTAGTCTGCAGGGATCTGAAAAACTGTTTTTT
TRBV5-1	once	TRBJ1-2	TRBD1	CASSRGQPPYGYTF	TGCGCCAGCAGCAGGGGACAGCCCCCCTATGGCTACACCTTC
TRBV6-1	.	TRBJ1-1	TRBD1	CASSEPWTGGSNTEAFF	TGTGCCAGCAGTGAACCTTGGACAGGGGGGTCGAACACTGAAGCTTTCTTT
TRBV2	.	TRBJ1-1	.	CASSLGPKSPEAFF	TGTGCCAGCAGTTTGGGTCCGAAAAGCCCTGAAGCTTTCTTT
TRBV6-5	.	TRBJ1-2	TRBD1	CASRNGQGGNYGYTF	TGTGCCAGCAGAAATGGACAGGGGGGCAACTATGGCTACACCTTC
TRBV30	.	TRBJ2-7	TRBD2	CAWRVSGASYEQYF	TGTGCCTGGAGGGTTAGCGGGGCCTCCTACGAGCAGTACTTC
TRBV27	.	TRBJ2-2	.	CASSPAGWGTGELFF	TGTGCCAGCAGTCCCGCAGGGTGGGGCACCGGGGAGCTGTTTTTT
TRBV27	.	TRBJ2-1	TRBD2	CASRLKLAGGNEQFF	TGTGCCAGCAGACTTAAACTAGCGGGAGGCAATGAGCAGTTCTTC
TRBV9	.	TRBJ2-5	.	CASSEDRDQETQYF	TGTGCCAGCAGCGAGGACAGAGACCAAGAGACCCAGTACTTC
TRBV6-1	once	TRBJ1-4	.	CASSEGVLGEKLFF	TGTGCCAGCAGTGAAGGGGTTTTGGGTGAAAAACTGTTTTTT
TRBV4-1	.	TRBJ2-7	TRBD1	CASSRKQDRASYEQYF	TGCGCCAGCAGCCGCAAACAGGACAGGGCCTCCTACGAGCAGTACTTC
TRBV12-3/TRBV12-4	once	TRBJ1-2	.	CASSFGPSNGYTF	TGTGCCAGCAGTTTCGGACCCTCCAATGGCTACACCTTC
TRBV19	.	TRBJ2-7	TRBD2	CASSMTSGRAYEQYF	TGTGCCAGTAGTATGACTAGCGGGCGCGCCTACGAGCAGTACTTC
TRBV6-6	.	TRBJ2-1	.	CAGGTSYEQFF	TGTGCCGGCGGGACCAGTTATGAGCAGTTCTTC
TRBV5-1	.	TRBJ1-6	.	CASSLGQGGFSPLHF	TGCGCCAGCAGCTTGGGTCAGGGTGGGTTTTCACCCCTCCACTTT
TRBV28	.	TRBJ2-5	TRBD2	CASRTPAGGWETQYF	TGTGCCAGCAGGACGCCAGCGGGAGGTTGGGAGACCCAGTACTTC
TRBV28	.	TRBJ1-2	.	CASQGQGFDGYTF	TGTGCCAGCCAGGGGCAGGGATTCGATGGCTACACCTTC
TRBV6-5	.	TRBJ2-3	.	CASRGGDTQYF	TGTGCCAGCAGAGGGGGAGATACGCAGTATTTT
TRBV12-3/TRBV12-4	.	TRBJ1-5	.	CASSLGNQPQHF	TGTGCCAGCAGTTTGGGCAATCAGCCCCAGCATTTT
TRBV9	few	TRBJ2-2	.	CASSVVAGELFF	TGTGCCAGCAGCGTAGTCGCCGGGGAGCTGTTTTTT
TRBV5-1	.	TRBJ2-1	TRBD1	CASSQGQGANEQFF	TGCGCCAGCAGTCAGGGACAGGGGGCGAATGAGCAGTTCTTC
TRBV28	.	TRBJ1-5	TRBD1	CASSLIQGGNQPQHF	TGTGCCAGCAGTTTGATACAGGGGGGCAATCAGCCCCAGCATTTT
TRBV29-1	.	TRBJ1-2	.	CSVEARDNYGYTF	TGCAGCGTTGAGGCCAGGGATAACTATGGCTACACCTTC
TRBV28	.	TRBJ2-1	TRBD2	CASSSGGLAGLNEQFF	TGTGCCAGCAGTTCTGGGGGACTAGCGGGGCTAAATGAGCAGTTCTTC
TRBV2	.	TRBJ2-3	.	CASSVTGTSTDTQYF	TGTGCCAGCAGCGTAACAGGGACTAGCACAGATACGCAGTATTTT
TRBV4-3	.	TRBJ1-5	.	CASSQDRGSYQPQHF	TGCGCCAGCAGCCAAGATCGGGGCAGCTATCAGCCCCAGCATTTT
TRBV10-2	few	TRBJ1-5	.	CASSGPEGQPQHF	TGCGCCAGCAGTGGACCGGAAGGGCAGCCCCAGCATTTT
TRBV6-6	.	TRBJ1-1	.	CASSLGGQAFF	TGTGCCAGCAGTCTCGGGGGCCAAGCTTTCTTT
TRBV18	.	TRBJ2-3	.	CASSLDWTTTDTQYF	TGTGCCAGCTCACTAGATTGGACCACCACAGATACGCAGTATTTT